This T cell receptor delta chain was identified during a study of Vδ1+ human thymocytes. Regarding the study as a whole: Unlike peripheral blood Vdelta1+ controls, thymic delta-chain sequences included roughly 22% Vdelta2 and few Vdelta3. Thymic TRG and TRD repertoires appeared highly polyclonal, with Gaussian CDR3 length distributions. Bulk data may be misread because of unexpected Vdelta2 sequences.

RNA was extracted from the cells and then reverse transcribed. The CDR3 regions were amplified by multiplex PCR from V-gene primers to a constant-region primer. TCRdb reprocessed the multiplex PCR reads through CATT. The table includes some 73,000 delta-chain clones, about 30% detected once. The sorted cells were CD3+ Vdelta1+ Vdelta2- thymocytes from alphabeta-depleted thymus. A note on this clone: Antigen specificity is unknown. Different DNA sequences within this sample yield the same CDR3.

The V gene's germline CDR1 is TSWWSYY and CDR2 QGS. V lost 7 bases and J 0 bases, leaving 21 bases between the germline ends. The CDR3 sequence is 17 residues long. The chain joins TRDV1 to TRDJ1; D might be TRDD3 (5 bases). Sequencing was carried out using Vdelta1+ gamma-delta thymocytes from the thymus. Sample subset: FACS-sorted CD3+ TCRalphabeta- TCRVdelta1+ TCRVdelta2- thymocytes. This clonotype was sampled from a boy in the first two years of life who had congenital heart surgery. The CDR3 DNA is TGTGCTCTTGTTGAGTACTGGAGGACACCCTACACCGATAAACTCATCTTT. Amino acid sequence: CALVEYWRTPYTDKLIF.